Listed here are 13 T cell receptor beta chains from one sample, sequenced in a study of T cells in localized non-small cell lung cancer. This table comes from immunoSEQ multiplex PCR, and its TCRdb copy is limited to in-frame clones, with some not included. The sample includes 1,200 to 1,500 clones, roughly 24% of them seen just once. This specimen was lung tumor tissue, taken before any cancer treatment. The receptors shown here come from a male donor aged 60 or older with stage I squamous cell lung carcinoma.

This clone has only a few counts. The chain carries TRBV12-5 and TRBJ2-7, with D unclear. CDR1 and CDR2 (germline): LGHNT, FRNRAP. Deletions cut 2 bases from V and 0 bases from J, with 11 bases between. This CDR3 contains 15 residues. DNA of the CDR3: TGTGCTAGTGGTTTGTCGGGCGTCCTCTCCTACGAGCAGTACTTC. Amino acids: CASGLSGVLSYEQYF.

The chain links TRBV29-1 to TRBJ2-5; D may be TRBD2 (6 bases). Germline V gene lookup returns CDR1 SQVTM and CDR2 ANQGSEA. The CDR3 is made up of 13 amino acids. V was shortened by 1 base and J by 5 bases, with 11 bases between the two germline ends. CDR3 region: CSVEAGEWETQYF. The DNA for the CDR3 is TGCAGCGTTGAAGCGGGGGAATGGGAGACCCAGTACTTC.

By sample share, this clone is medium-sized. Here the CDR3 reads CAISENRGVKNIQYF. The DNA read from the CDR3 is TGTGCCATCAGTGAGAACAGGGGAGTCAAAAACATTCAGTAC. This rearrangement joins TRBV10-3 to TRBJ2-4; 7 bases are shared with TRBD1. The CDR3 is cut off 1 residue early in the read; its end comes from the germline J gene. V was clipped by 2 bases and J by 3 bases; unmatched bases: 4. Germline V gene data show CDR1 as ENHRY and CDR2 as SYGVKD. This CDR3 is 15 amino acids long.

This sequence joins TRBV19 and TRBJ1-5; D is uncertain. V shed 4 bases and J shed 4 bases, with 5 bases lying between them. The CDR3 consists of 12 residues. From germline, CDR1 is LNHDA and CDR2 SQIVND (reference sequence). In DNA, the CDR3 is TGTGCCAGTAGTAAGGAGAATCAGCCCCAGCATTTT. This translates into CASSKENQPQHF.

This clone was counted between two and nine times. V gene TRBV11-3 combines with J gene TRBJ2-5; D uncertain. Germline V gene lookup returns CDR1 SGHNT and CDR2 YENEEA. This CDR3 contains 15 residues. V was cut by 1 base and J by 2 bases, with 11 bases left in between. CDR3 DNA: TGTGCCAGCAGCTTAGTCTTAGGTCTTCAAGAGACCCAGTACTTC. This encodes CASSLVLGLQETQYF. The full variable domain, rest sourced from reference TRBV11-3 and TRBJ2-5, is EAGVVQSPRYKIIEKKQPVAFWCNPISGHNTLYWYLQNLGQGPELLIRYENEEAVDDSQLPKDRFSAERLKGVDSTLKIQPAELGDSAVYLCASSLVLGLQETQYFGPGTRLLVL.

This sequence joins TRBV30 and TRBJ2-1, with 9 nucleotides matching TRBD2. The CDR3 has 16 amino acids. Germline V gene sequence: CDR1 GTSNPN, CDR2 SVGIG (reference sequence). The trim removed 0 bases at V and 7 bases at J, leaving 10 bases unmatched. The CDR3 sequence: CAWSVQKGLAGNEQFF. As DNA, the CDR3 is TGTGCCTGGAGTGTACAAAAAGGGCTAGCGGGGAATGAGCAGTTCTTC.

The rearrangement uses TRBV18 and TRBJ2-1; maybe TRBD2 (6 bases). CDR1 is KGHSH and CDR2 is LQKENI in the germline V gene. V lost 3 bases, J lost 9 bases, and 12 bases lay in between. This CDR3 has 13 amino acids. This CDR3 reads CASSPREEGEQFF. Here the CDR3 DNA reads TGTGCCAGCTCACCCAGGGAGGAGGGTGAGCAGTTCTTC.

This chain links TRBV15 with TRBJ2-2; 11 nucleotides agree with TRBD2. The V and J ends lost 1 base and 4 bases, in that order; junction bases with no gene match: 11. This CDR3 has 19 amino acids. Germline CDR1 reads LNHNV; CDR2 reads YYDKDF (reference sequence). The CDR3 sequence: CATSRGKWASGGPTGELFF. The CDR3 coding sequence is TGTGCCACCAGCAGAGGAAAGTGGGCTAGCGGGGGGCCCACCGGGGAGCTGTTTTTT. Variable domain in full (rest from reference TRBV15 and TRBJ2-2): DAMVIQNPRYQVTQFGKPVTLSCSQTLNHNVMYWYQQKSSQAPKLLFHYYDKDFNNEADTPDNFQSRRPNTSFCFLDIRSPGLGDTAMYLCATSRGKWASGGPTGELFFGEGSRLTVL.

The chain has TRBV10-2 and TRBJ1-1, with D uncertain. The germline V gene has CDR1 WSHSY and CDR2 SAAADI. The CDR3 contains 14 residues. V gave up 3 bases and J gave up 6 bases, with 14 bases separating them. CDR3 bases: TGCGCCAGCAGTGATGCCACCGGGTGGGCTGAAGCTTTCTTT. This encodes CASSDATGWAEAFF.

The chain recombines TRBV30 with TRBJ2-1; D is unresolved. Germline-derived CDR1 and CDR2 are GTSNPN and SVGIG (reference sequence). This CDR3 spans 13 amino acids. The V end lost 1 base, the J end lost 7 bases, and 11 bases lay between the germline ends. The CDR3 coding sequence is TGTGCCTGGAGTGCGTCTAGAAAAAATGAGCAGTTCTTC. Translating it yields CAWSASRKNEQFF.

By frequency in the sample, this clone is medium-sized. The rearrangement links TRBV9 to TRBJ2-5; D might be TRBD1 (6 bases). The CDR3 is 14 residues long. The germline V and J ends were trimmed by 0 bases and 4 bases, with 10 bases remaining between them. CDR1 and CDR2 from the germline V gene are SGDLS and YYNGEE. The CDR3 loop reads CASSVGGRGETQYF. The CDR3 bases are TGTGCCAGCAGCGTAGGGGGCAGGGGAGAGACCCAGTACTTC.

The gene calls are TRBV18 and TRBJ1-3, with 7 bases matching TRBD1. The junction had 8 bases not matched to a gene; V was cut back by 6 bases and J by 0 bases. CDR1 and CDR2 (germline): KGHSH, LQKENI. The CDR3 spans 16 residues. In DNA, the CDR3 is TGTGCCAGCTCCCATGGCACAGGGGCCTCTGGAAACACCATATATTTT. Its protein product is CASSHGTGASGNTIYF.

J is TRBJ1-1 and V is TRBV6-8; perhaps TRBD1 as D (6 bases). Germline V gene lookup returns CDR1 MNHGY and CDR2 SAAAGT. This CDR3 contains 14 residues. Deletions cut 0 bases from V and 1 base from J, with 6 bases between. CDR3 nucleotide sequence: TGTGCCAGCAGTTACTCGGGGGCGAACACTGAAGCTTTCTTT. This sequence encodes CASSYSGANTEAFF.